Listed below are T cell receptor beta chains from one sample, sequenced in a study of shared clonotypes between healthy human individuals. Sequencing used immunoSEQ multiplex PCR; TCRdb keeps in-frame clones, though not all of them. Counted here are about 820,000 clones, more than 85% occurring once; the ten biggest clones make up approximately 25%. Material for sequencing was naive CD8+ T cells sorted from blood. These receptors were collected from a man between 25 and 39 years old in good health. CDR3s include the opening cysteine and the closing phenylalanine or tryptophan. Each record gives: V gene, J gene, CDR3 length, CDR3 protein.

TRBV5-1	TRBJ2-5	13	CASRCEDCETQYF
TRBV28	TRBJ1-1	16	CASSFSAAGSYTEAFF
TRBV11-3	TRBJ2-2	15	CASSLGLALTGELFF
TRBV9	TRBJ2-1	15	CASSVASGSNNEQFF
TRBV6-4	TRBJ2-2	14	CASRSSGGTGELFF
TRBV4-3	TRBJ2-7	14	CASSPRTGPYEQYF
TRBV13	TRBJ1-2	15	CASSLGLTGNYGYTF
TRBV9	TRBJ1-3	14	CASTQQGRGNTIYF
TRBV7-9	TRBJ2-7	14	CASTAVGGPYEQYF
TRBV28	TRBJ2-3	15	CASSAGGSGRDTQYF
TRBV27	TRBJ2-7	15	CASSLWGGTSYEQYF
TRBV27	TRBJ2-1	13	CASIGAGGHEQFF
TRBV19	-	13	CASSIAGYYEQYF
TRBV11-2	TRBJ2-7	14	CASSLAYGKREQYF
TRBV5-8	TRBJ1-1	15	CASSRYVSINTEAFF
TRBV5-1	TRBJ2-7	14	CASSLVGILYEQYF
TRBV9	TRBJ2-2	18	CASEEGRGSLTATGELFF
TRBV4-3	TRBJ2-7	15	CASSQGAGRAYEQYF
TRBV5-6	TRBJ2-1	16	CASSFHGTSVNNEQFF
TRBV19	TRBJ2-2	15	CASSIFLENTGELFF
TRBV6-1	TRBJ2-5	15	CASTGGRAFQETQYF
TRBV15	TRBJ2-7	15	CATSRRDRGVVKQYF
TRBV5-1	TRBJ2-7	16	CASSLGLGLASYEQYF
TRBV29-1	TRBJ2-2	18	CSVVGPDGAARGTGELFF
TRBV9	TRBJ2-5	13	CASSSQAGGPQYF
TRBV25-1	TRBJ1-1	15	CASSELGLENTEAFF
TRBV7-2	TRBJ2-7	15	CASSTRDTNPYEQYF
TRBV7-2	TRBJ2-7	15	CASRMTSGSIYEQYF
TRBV28	TRBJ2-7	14	CASSLRGEAYEQYF
TRBV4-3	TRBJ2-7	17	CASSQDGRGPLSYEQYF
TRBV14	TRBJ2-2	16	CASSQVVSGNTGELFF
TRBV14	TRBJ2-7	13	CASSQDRGGEQYF
TRBV6-6	TRBJ2-3	14	CASSHFASTDTQYF
TRBV7-2	TRBJ1-4	15	CASSLTGGTNEKLFF
TRBV25-1	TRBJ1-5	14	CASSELGVNQPQHF
TRBV14	TRBJ2-2	16	CASSPRPGADTGELFF
TRBV28	TRBJ2-1	16	CASSLPSGFRENEQFF
TRBV29-1	TRBJ1-2	13	CSVVWTGRYGYTF
TRBV28	TRBJ2-2	14	CASSLSFLYGELFF
TRBV9	TRBJ1-2	14	CASSVARGSYGYTF
TRBV14	TRBJ2-7	14	CASSPTSGEVGQYF
TRBV5-1	TRBJ1-2	13	CASSFWTDYGYTF
TRBV9	TRBJ2-2	15	CASSTEREGSGELFF